This T cell receptor (beta chain) was observed in a study of shared clonotypes between healthy human individuals. Study-level results: Genetic and exposure-history diversity was limited by the few donors. An expected dependence of interdonor clonotype sharing on sequencing depth was noted.

The healthy adult donors were HIV-negative and reported no recent acute infections or vaccinations. All of the donors resided in Nashville, Tennessee, and each was a Caucasian adult. Using immunoSEQ multiplex PCR, the repertoire was profiled, and TCRdb retains in-frame clones only, with some absent. The table lists about 510,000 clones, nearly 80% of them singletons, with around 12% in the top ten. This clone occurred a few times. The antigen is unknown. The same CDR3 can be traced to other DNA sequences in this sample. Germline V gives CDR1 SGHAT, CDR2 FQNNGV. Trimming removed 1 base from V and 1 base from J, with 8 bases in between. There are 14 residues in the CDR3.

The clonotype originates from a middle-aged woman in good health. Some clones in this sample may be carry-over from other donors' samples. The gene calls are TRBV11-2 and TRBJ2-7, with a weak D call TRBD1 (6 bases). The sequenced material came from PBMCs. Here the CDR3 reads CASSLVQGSYEQYF. Written as DNA, the CDR3 is TGTGCCAGCAGCTTAGTACAGGGTTCCTACGAGCAGTACTTC.